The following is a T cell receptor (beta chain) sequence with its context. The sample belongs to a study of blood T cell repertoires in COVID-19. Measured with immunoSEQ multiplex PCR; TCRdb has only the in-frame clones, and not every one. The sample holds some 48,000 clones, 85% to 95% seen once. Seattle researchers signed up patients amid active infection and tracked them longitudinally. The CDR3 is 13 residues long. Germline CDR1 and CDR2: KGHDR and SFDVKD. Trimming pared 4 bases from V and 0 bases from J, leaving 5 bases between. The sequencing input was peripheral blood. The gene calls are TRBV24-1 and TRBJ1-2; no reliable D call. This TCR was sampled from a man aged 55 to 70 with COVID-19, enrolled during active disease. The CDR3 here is CATSEAANYGYTF. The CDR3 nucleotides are TGTGCCACCAGTGAGGCAGCTAACTATGGCTACACCTTC.